This T cell receptor (beta chain) is from a study of PD-1 blockade in classical Hodgkin lymphoma. Brentuximab vedotin exposure varied among the patients, all of whom had relapsed after autologous stem cell transplantation. TCRdb keeps only in-frame clones here, not all; method: immunoSEQ multiplex PCR. This table has 95,000 to 100,000 clones, 85% to 90% appearing once. The CDR3 is 13 residues long. The ends were cut back, 5 bases at V and 0 bases at J, with 7 bases in the middle. Per germline, CDR1 MNHEY and CDR2 SVGAGI. This receptor was obtained from a human donor with classical Hodgkin lymphoma. The sequencing here drew on peripheral blood mononuclear cells (PBMCs), taken before the second cycle of nivolumab. The rearrangement links TRBV6-5 to TRBJ1-2; D not certain. The CDR3 DNA reads as TGTGCCAGCAGTAGACACTCTAACTATGGCTACACCTTC. Its protein is CASSRHSNYGYTF.